The rows below give T cell receptor beta chains drawn from one sample of a study of blood T cells in healthy people across ages. TCRdb independently ran MiXCR on the 5' RACE reads; one entry per CDR3 protein. The sample records hundreds of thousands of distinct CDR3 sequences, around 40% being singletons. The sample was blood. Source of these receptors: a woman aged 55-70 years in good health. CDR3s include the opening cysteine and the closing phenylalanine or tryptophan. The D gene is left open where the match is weak. Expanded clones get a size class; other rows say once, few or many, or leave the size out.

v_call: TRBV20-1; clone_size: few; j_call: TRBJ2-1; d_call: TRBD2; cdr3_aa: CSASGLAGASGEQFF; cdr3_nt: TGCAGTGCCAGCGGACTAGCGGGGGCCTCCGGGGAGCAGTTCTTC
v_call: TRBV27; clone_size: -; j_call: TRBJ2-5; d_call: TRBD2; cdr3_aa: CASNPDSGNQETQYF; cdr3_nt: TGTGCCAGCAACCCAGATAGCGGGAACCAAGAGACCCAGTACTTC
v_call: TRBV6-2/TRBV6-3; clone_size: many; j_call: TRBJ2-3; d_call: TRBD2; cdr3_aa: CASRSSGSITDTQYF; cdr3_nt: TGTGCCAGCCGCTCGAGCGGGAGCATAACAGATACGCAGTATTTT
v_call: TRBV7-3; clone_size: few; j_call: TRBJ2-1; d_call: TRBD2; cdr3_aa: CASSALAGRSYNEQFF; cdr3_nt: TGTGCCAGCAGCGCTTTAGCGGGGCGCTCCTACAATGAGCAGTTCTTC
v_call: TRBV5-1; clone_size: many; j_call: TRBJ1-2; d_call: TRBD1; cdr3_aa: CASSSGQLYGYTF; cdr3_nt: TGCGCCAGCAGCTCGGGACAGCTTTATGGCTACACCTTC
v_call: TRBV10-3; clone_size: -; j_call: TRBJ2-7; d_call: TRBD2; cdr3_aa: CAISESTSGGYEQYF; cdr3_nt: TGTGCCATCAGTGAGTCGACTAGCGGGGGCTACGAGCAGTACTTC
v_call: TRBV14; clone_size: once; j_call: TRBJ2-5; d_call: TRBD2; cdr3_aa: CASSQGLAAETQYF; cdr3_nt: TGTGCCAGCAGCCAAGGACTAGCTGCGGAGACCCAGTACTTC
v_call: TRBV5-1; clone_size: -; j_call: TRBJ1-2; d_call: -; cdr3_aa: CASSLQSTATDYTF; cdr3_nt: TGCGCCAGCAGCTTACAGTCCACGGCCACTGACTACACCTTC
v_call: TRBV2; clone_size: -; j_call: TRBJ2-7; d_call: -; cdr3_aa: CASRTLYTSYEQYF; cdr3_nt: TGTGCCAGCAGGACACTCTACACCTCCTACGAGCAGTACTTC
v_call: TRBV20-1; clone_size: -; j_call: TRBJ2-4; d_call: TRBD1; cdr3_aa: CSASRTGDLAKNIQYF; cdr3_nt: TGCAGTGCTTCCAGGACAGGGGACTTAGCCAAAAACATTCAGTACTTC
v_call: TRBV6-5; clone_size: -; j_call: TRBJ2-1; d_call: -; cdr3_aa: CASSYSWVYIGNEQFF; cdr3_nt: TGTGCCAGCAGTTACTCTTGGGTCTACATTGGGAATGAGCAGTTCTTC
v_call: TRBV5-1; clone_size: few; j_call: TRBJ2-5; d_call: TRBD1; cdr3_aa: CASSLGDSEETQYF; cdr3_nt: TGCGCCAGCAGCTTGGGGGACAGCGAAGAGACCCAGTACTTC
v_call: TRBV20-1; clone_size: -; j_call: TRBJ2-1; d_call: TRBD1; cdr3_aa: CSARGGQGFQEQFF; cdr3_nt: TGCAGTGCTAGAGGTGGACAGGGTTTCCAGGAGCAGTTCTTC
v_call: TRBV7-2; clone_size: -; j_call: TRBJ2-1; d_call: TRBD1; cdr3_aa: CASSSDRGMQFF; cdr3_nt: TGTGCCAGCAGCTCGGACAGGGGGATGCAGTTCTTC
v_call: TRBV20-1; clone_size: -; j_call: TRBJ1-5; d_call: -; cdr3_aa: CSAREGVQPQHF; cdr3_nt: TGCAGTGCTAGAGAGGGGGTTCAGCCCCAGCATTTT
v_call: TRBV14; clone_size: few; j_call: TRBJ2-1; d_call: TRBD2; cdr3_aa: CASSQDNRLAGGEQFF; cdr3_nt: TGTGCCAGCAGCCAAGATAACAGACTAGCGGGAGGCGAGCAGTTCTTC
v_call: TRBV27; clone_size: -; j_call: TRBJ2-1; d_call: TRBD2; cdr3_aa: CASSLHLAGGPGEQFF; cdr3_nt: TGTGCCAGCAGTTTACACTTGGCGGGAGGGCCAGGTGAGCAGTTCTTC
v_call: TRBV6-6; clone_size: few; j_call: TRBJ1-2; d_call: -; cdr3_aa: CASGRGANYGYTF; cdr3_nt: TGTGCCAGCGGTCGTGGAGCTAACTATGGCTACACCTTC
v_call: TRBV20-1; clone_size: few; j_call: TRBJ2-3; d_call: -; cdr3_aa: CSALRDPFTDTQYF; cdr3_nt: TGCAGTGCCCTGAGGGACCCCTTCACAGATACGCAGTATTTT
v_call: TRBV13; clone_size: few; j_call: TRBJ1-2; d_call: -; cdr3_aa: CASSPAGQNPYGYTF; cdr3_nt: TGTGCCAGCAGTCCGGCCGGACAGAATCCTTATGGCTACACCTTC
v_call: TRBV7-3; clone_size: -; j_call: TRBJ2-7; d_call: TRBD2; cdr3_aa: CASSGGTSGRAVYNEQYF; cdr3_nt: TGTGCCAGCAGCGGCGGGACTAGCGGGAGGGCCGTCTACAATGAGCAGTACTTC
v_call: TRBV12-3/TRBV12-4; clone_size: -; j_call: TRBJ2-1; d_call: -; cdr3_aa: CASSHGGKGDEQFF; cdr3_nt: TGTGCCAGCAGCCACGGAGGTAAAGGGGATGAGCAGTTCTTC
v_call: TRBV9; clone_size: -; j_call: TRBJ1-6; d_call: -; cdr3_aa: CASSFSTGGTSSPLHF; cdr3_nt: TGTGCCAGCAGCTTCTCGACAGGCGGCACGAGCTCACCCCTCCACTTT
v_call: TRBV5-1; clone_size: -; j_call: TRBJ1-6; d_call: -; cdr3_aa: CASSLAGVISPLHF; cdr3_nt: TGCGCCAGCAGCTTGGCAGGGGTGATTTCACCCCTCCACTTT